A single sample is the source of the 11 T cell receptor beta chains below, sequenced in a study of T-cell reconstitution after alpha-beta-depleted transplantation in children. Library preparation (for TCRbeta) was performed with unique molecular identifiers. TCRdb used MiXCR to reprocess the PCR reads, holding one entry per CDR3 protein. The table lists almost 600,000 distinct CDR3 sequences, roughly 30% of them singletons, with 35% to 40% in the top ten. This sample comprised PBMCs, obtained before TCRalphabeta/CD19-depleted stem cell transplant. The receptors shown here come from a boy younger than two with Wiskott-Aldrich syndrome, due to receive a stem cell transplant.

This clonotype was seen only a few times. One end of the junction is discordant with germline, which a read error may explain. The chain employs TRBV20-1 and TRBJ2-1, with D perhaps being TRBD1 or TRBD2 (5 bases each). Germline CDR1 reads DFQATT; CDR2 reads SNEGSKA (reference sequence). The CDR3 covers 9 residues. The CDR3 spells CSPGLPGIF. CDR3 sequence (DNA): TGCAGTCCAGGACTCCCAGGGATCTTC.

This clonotype appeared a few times. The rearrangement uses TRBV28 and TRBJ2-3, with D maybe TRBD1 (5 bases). CDR3 length: 12 amino acids. V shed 6 bases and J shed 12 bases, with 16 bases lying between them. The germline V gene has CDR1 MDHEN and CDR2 SYDVKM. Here the CDR3 DNA reads TGTGCCAGCAGCACACGACAGCACTTCCAGTATTTT. Protein sequence: CASSTRQHFQYF.

This clonotype was picked up a small number of times. This chain links TRBV12-3 or TRBV12-4 with TRBJ2-5; TRBD1 agrees at 10 bases. Germline trimming cut 7 bases from V and 2 bases from J; bases unmatched to any gene: 7. The CDR3 has 15 amino acids. CDR3 DNA sequence: TGTGCCAGCATCCGGGGACAGGGGAAACAAGAGACCCAGTACTTC. Protein: CASIRGQGKQETQYF.

This clonotype was counted between two and nine times. The chain has TRBV20-1 and TRBJ2-2, with D uncertain. V lost 1 base and J lost 7, with 7 bases in between. Germline lookup yields CDR1 DFQATT and CDR2 SNEGSKA (reference sequence). CDR3 length equals 12 residues. This CDR3 is CSARALDGELFF. The CDR3 DNA reads as TGCAGTGCTAGAGCTCTGGACGGGGAGCTGTTTTTT.

The V call is TRBV20-1, the J call TRBJ2-5, with 8 bases aligning to TRBD2. V dropped 1 base and J dropped 5; count of bases not matched to a gene: 3. Per germline, CDR1 DFQATT and CDR2 SNEGSKA (reference sequence). This CDR3 spans 13 amino acids. CDR3 protein: CSARVAGRETQYF. The CDR3 DNA reads TGCAGTGCTAGAGTAGCGGGAAGGGAGACCCAGTACTTC.

This chain uses TRBV10-2 with TRBJ2-7; TRBD1 agrees at 10 bases. This CDR3 comprises 14 residues. With 8 bases clipped from V and 3 bases from J, the junction kept 7 bases outside the gene matches. Germline V CDR1 and CDR2: WSHSY, SAAADI. This chain's CDR3 is CASRTGGMNYEQYF. As DNA, the CDR3 is TGCGCCAGCCGGACAGGGGGAATGAACTACGAGCAGTACTTC.

The chain uses TRBV10-3 and TRBJ2-1, with TRBD2 matching 11 bases. The CDR3 has 15 amino acids. Germline values: CDR1 ENHRY, CDR2 SYGVKD. V shed 5 bases, J shed 7 bases, and the junction held 7 bases outside the gene matches. The CDR3 bases are TGTGCCATCAGTAAACTAGCGGGAGAGGCGAATGAGCAGTTCTTC. It specifies CAISKLAGEANEQFF.

CDR3 amino acids: CASSLNTASSTDTQYF. The CDR3, as DNA: TGCGCCAGCAGCTTGAATACAGCAAGTAGCACAGATACGCAGTATTTT. The chain is built from TRBV5-1 and TRBJ2-3; D unresolved. CDR1 and CDR2 from the germline V gene are SGHRS and YFSETQ. This CDR3 spans 16 amino acids. Trimming removed 1 base at V and 0 bases at J, with 12 bases between. Based on the CDR3 plus reference TRBV5-1 and TRBJ2-3, the full variable domain is KAGVTQTPRYLIKTRGQQVTLSCSPISGHRSVSWYQQTPGQGLQFLFEYFSETQRNKGNFPGRFSGRQFSNSRSEMNVSTLELGDSALYLCASSLNTASSTDTQYFGPGTRLTVL.

The CDR3 DNA reads TGCAGTGCTTTAAGAGCGGGACTCCACAATGAGCAGTTCTTC. Translating gives CSALRAGLHNEQFF. V and J are TRBV20-1 and TRBJ2-1, with TRBD2 matching over 7 bases. This CDR3 spans 14 amino acids. Trimming took 5 bases from V and 5 from J; bases not matched to a gene: 9. The germline V gene has CDR1 DFQATT and CDR2 SNEGSKA (reference sequence).

This clonotype was observed a handful of times. The rearrangement uses TRBV5-1 and TRBJ2-2; D possibly corresponds to TRBD2 (6 bases). V was shortened by 0 bases and J by 0 bases, with 9 bases between the two germline ends. The CDR3 runs to 16 residues. CDR1 and CDR2 from the germline V gene are SGHRS and YFSETQ. CDR3 amino acids: CASSLEGTPNTGELFF. The CDR3 bases are TGCGCCAGCAGCTTGGAAGGGACTCCGAACACCGGGGAGCTGTTTTTT.

This clonotype was seen only a few times. This chain connects TRBV9 to TRBJ1-5; D ambiguous. CDR1 is SGDLS and CDR2 is YYNGEE in the germline V gene. Trimming cost V 0 bases and J 6 bases, with 10 bases left between them. The CDR3 runs to 14 residues. The chain's CDR3 is CASSVALNGQPQHF. The DNA of the CDR3 is TGTGCCAGCAGCGTAGCCCTAAATGGTCAGCCCCAGCATTTT.